This T cell receptor beta chain appears in the sequencing data of a study of T cell responses to AZD1222 COVID-19 vaccine. Regarding the study as a whole: CD4 TCRs linked to vaccination spanned spike, dominating at 160-218 and 743-854. Vaccination with two AZD1222 doses was followed by a rise in Spike-specific TCR breadth and depth. Mostly white British, mostly female donors; authors suggested clonal diversity may be underestimated.

The CDR3 region is 13 residues in length, termini included. Germline CDR1 is MDHEN and CDR2 is SYDVKM. Comments on this clone: Its antigen is undetermined. The DNA is left out, because the CDR3 cannot be placed on it with certainty; the CDR3 is given as TCRdb lists it.

This table comes from immunoSEQ multiplex PCR, and its TCRdb copy is limited to in-frame clones, with some not included. Of about 110,000 clones listed, nearly 90% are singletons. V gene TRBV28 combines with J gene TRBJ1-1; the table's TRBD1 call for D was not verified on the DNA. The receptor was isolated from an adult who received the AZD1222 COVID-19 vaccine. The sequences come from peripheral blood, collected 28 days after the second AZD1222 dose. The CDR3 sequence is CASSFLAGGEAFF.